This record concerns one T cell receptor (beta chain) sequence. Its cognate antigen is unknown. Single viable CD3+CD4+CD8-CD45RO+ cells were sorted as the memory CD4+ T cells. This record belongs to a study of memory CD4+ T cells and cytomegalovirus serostatus. Findings and caveats of the study: Median bootstrapped AUC for CMV status was just under 0.97 originally, 0.9 to 0.93 US-trained.

Per the original methods: Out-of-frame sequences were removed, leaving 2,204,828 distinct TCRbeta sequences. Profiling relied on immunoSEQ multiplex PCR, and the TCRdb table lists in-frame clones only, not all of them. V, J and clone size reflect that table, while D and trimming were determined from the DNA. The data contain approximately 70,000 clones, 60% to 85% of them singletons. The CDR3 totals 14 residues. Losses at the gene ends were 7 bases for V and 8 bases for J; bases not matched to a gene: 11. Germline CDR1 SNHLY, CDR2 FYNNEI. This chain connects TRBV2 to TRBJ1-2; 9 bases align to TRBD1. The source is an adult in good health and CMV-seropositive. The sample was memory CD4+ T cells from blood. Here the CDR3 reads CASKPLQGAGGYTF. DNA for the CDR3: TGTGCCAGCAAGCCTCTACAGGGGGCGGGCGGCTACACCTTC.